This TCR beta chain was sequenced in a study of blood T cell repertoires in COVID-19. Study in general: Samples came from the United States, Italy and Spain, spanning acute and convalescent COVID-19. Sources were T cells, B-cell-depleted T cells, or PBMCs; the material itself was cDNA or gDNA.

In the study's own analysis: Amplified reference gene primers provided the basis for estimating nucleated cell counts. Here immunoSEQ multiplex PCR was the method, and the copy in TCRdb shows in-frame clones only, minus some. For V, J and clone size, that table is used; D and trimming come from the DNA. Of tens of thousands of clones in the sample, about 88% were seen once. Looked up from germline, CDR1 is SGHTA and CDR2 is FQGNSA. The CDR3 covers 14 residues. V trimming: 1 base; J trimming: 6 bases; junction bases outside the gene matches: 5. The sequenced material came from peripheral blood. This TCR derives from a human donor in a cohort sampled during active COVID-19. V gene TRBV7-2 combines with J gene TRBJ2-5, with 7 bases matching TRBD2. As DNA, the CDR3 is TGTGCCAGCAGCTTAGTTAGGGAGGGAAAGACCCAGTACTTC. It encodes CASSLVREGKTQYF.